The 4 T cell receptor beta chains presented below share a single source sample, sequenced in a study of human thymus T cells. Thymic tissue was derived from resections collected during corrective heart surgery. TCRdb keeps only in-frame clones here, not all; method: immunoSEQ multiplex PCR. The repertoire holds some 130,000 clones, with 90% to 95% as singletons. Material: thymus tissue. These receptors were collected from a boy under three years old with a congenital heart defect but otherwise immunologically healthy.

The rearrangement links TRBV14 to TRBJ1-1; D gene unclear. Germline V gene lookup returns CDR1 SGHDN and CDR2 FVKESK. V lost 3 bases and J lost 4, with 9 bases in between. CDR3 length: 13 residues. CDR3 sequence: CASSQGSGTEAFF. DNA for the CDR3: TGTGCCAGCAGCCAGGGGTCGGGCACTGAAGCTTTCTTT.

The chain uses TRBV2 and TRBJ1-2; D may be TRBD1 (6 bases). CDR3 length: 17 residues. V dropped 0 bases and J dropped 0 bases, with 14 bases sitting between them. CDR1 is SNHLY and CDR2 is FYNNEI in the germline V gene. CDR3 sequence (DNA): TGTGCCAGCAGTGAAGCGCCCCAGGGGCTAACTAACTATGGCTACACCTTC. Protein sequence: CASSEAPQGLTNYGYTF.

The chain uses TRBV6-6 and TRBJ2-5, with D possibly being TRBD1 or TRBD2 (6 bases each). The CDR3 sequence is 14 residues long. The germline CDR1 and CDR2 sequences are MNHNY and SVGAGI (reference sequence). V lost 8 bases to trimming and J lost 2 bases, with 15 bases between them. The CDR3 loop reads CASARLGTQETQYF. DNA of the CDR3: TGTGCCAGCGCTAGACTAGGGACACAAGAGACCCAGTACTTC.

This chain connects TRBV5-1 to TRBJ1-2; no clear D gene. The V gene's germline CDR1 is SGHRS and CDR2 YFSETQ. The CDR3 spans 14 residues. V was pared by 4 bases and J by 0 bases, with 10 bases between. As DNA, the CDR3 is TGCGCCAGCAGCGGAACAGCGGCTAACTATGGCTACACCTTC. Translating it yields CASSGTAANYGYTF.